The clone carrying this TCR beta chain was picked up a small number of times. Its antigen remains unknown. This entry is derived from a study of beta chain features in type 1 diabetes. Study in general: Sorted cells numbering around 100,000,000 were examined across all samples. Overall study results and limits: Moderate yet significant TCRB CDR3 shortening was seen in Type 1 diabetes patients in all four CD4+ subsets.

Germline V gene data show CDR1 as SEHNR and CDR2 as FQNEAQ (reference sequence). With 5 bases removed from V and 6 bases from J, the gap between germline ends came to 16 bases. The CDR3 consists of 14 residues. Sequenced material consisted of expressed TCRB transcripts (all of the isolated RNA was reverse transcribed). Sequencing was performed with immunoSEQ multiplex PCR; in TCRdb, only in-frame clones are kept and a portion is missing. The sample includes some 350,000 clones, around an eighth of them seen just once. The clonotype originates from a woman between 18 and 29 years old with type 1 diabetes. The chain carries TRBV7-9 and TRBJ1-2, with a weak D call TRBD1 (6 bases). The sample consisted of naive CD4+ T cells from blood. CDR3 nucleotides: TGTGCCAGCAGCCCCGCTCCAGGGGTCCATGGCTACACCTTC. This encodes CASSPAPGVHGYTF.